The present T cell receptor (beta chain) was sequenced within a study of CD4+ T cells in melanoma. Turning to this clone: Its specificity is unknown.

The study's findings and limits: A reported correlation linked neoantigen-specific CD4+ T cells to CD8+, macrophage and B cell function. Diverse differentiation states were reported for melanoma neoantigen-specific CD4+ T cells.

V lost 7 bases and J 10 bases, leaving 11 bases between the germline ends. This CDR3 comprises 11 residues. Sequencing used immunoSEQ multiplex PCR; TCRdb keeps in-frame clones, though not all of them. The table shows some 6,600 clones, with roughly three quarters occurring only once. The chain links TRBV12-3 or TRBV12-4 to TRBJ2-1; D uncertain. This TCR was sampled from a human donor with melanoma. Input material: cells from a culture (not recorded whether cultured in vitro). The DNA for the CDR3 is TGTGCCAGCACCTCCTTACTAGAGCAGTTCTTC. As protein: CASTSLLEQFF.